These 26 T cell receptor beta chains share one sample of origin, sequenced in a study of blood T cell repertoires in COVID-19. Repertoires were generated with immunoSEQ multiplex PCR, while TCRdb's copy carries only in-frame clones and drops some. The repertoire holds some 390,000 clones, with about 87% as singletons. Sequences were obtained from peripheral blood. The origin of the receptors is an older woman with COVID-19, enrolled during active disease.

This chain connects TRBV5-4 to TRBJ2-2; D is possibly TRBD1 (6 bases). The CDR3 loop spans 14 amino acids. CDR1 and CDR2 (germline): SGHNT, YYREEE (reference sequence). V was shortened by 3 bases and J by 4 bases, with 10 bases between the two germline ends. The CDR3 coding sequence is TGTGCCAGCAGCTCCGGACAGTTCACCGGGGAGCTGTTTTTT. Encoded protein: CASSSGQFTGELFF.

The V and J genes are TRBV28 and TRBJ2-1; 10 bases are shared with TRBD1. This CDR3 contains 18 residues. The germline V gene encodes CDR1 MDHEN and CDR2 SYDVKM. The V gene end was trimmed by 6 bases and the J gene end by 8 bases; junction bases not matched to a gene: 19. The chain's CDR3 is CASSPVWPGQGSSDEQFF. DNA for the CDR3: TGTGCCAGCAGCCCCGTTTGGCCGGGACAGGGGAGCTCGGATGAGCAGTTCTTC.

The chain combines TRBV7-9 with TRBJ1-2, with 7 bases identical to TRBD1. CDR1 is SEHNR, CDR2 FQNEAQ, per germline (reference sequence). This CDR3 region has 15 residues. V lost 2 bases to trimming and J lost 2 bases; unmatched junction nucleotides: 5. The CDR3 reads CASSLPGTVNYGYTF. The CDR3 bases are TGTGCCAGCAGCTTACCCGGGACAGTCAACTATGGCTACACCTTC.

This chain links TRBV10-3 with TRBJ2-1; D may be TRBD1 (6 bases). With 4 bases removed from V and 10 bases from J, the gap between germline ends came to 17 bases. Germline loops: CDR1 ENHRY, CDR2 SYGVKD. There are 14 residues in the CDR3. The CDR3 loop reads CAISAATGLGEQFF. CDR3 coding DNA: TGTGCCATCAGTGCCGCGACAGGTCTTGGGGAGCAGTTCTTC.

This clone was recorded once. The chain recombines TRBV7-3 with TRBJ1-3, with TRBD1 matching over 7 bases. J gave up 2 bases and V 5 bases, and 6 bases lay outside the gene matches. Germline-derived CDR1 and CDR2 are SGHTA and FQGTGA. The CDR3 is made up of 15 amino acids. DNA of the CDR3: TGTGCCAGCAGCGCCGGGACAGCTACTGGAAACACCATATATTTT. It translates to CASSAGTATGNTIYF.

This clone appeared a single time. The chain joins TRBV6-5 to TRBJ1-3, with D unclear. The CDR3 length is 15 residues. Germline CDR1 MNHEY, CDR2 SVGAGI. The V and J ends lost 7 bases and 2 bases respectively, with 15 bases between them. The CDR3 reads CASTSRGDTGNTIYF. In DNA, the CDR3 is TGTGCCAGCACGTCCCGCGGCGATACTGGAAACACCATATATTTT.

The J gene is TRBJ1-1, the V gene TRBV19; maybe TRBD1 (6 bases). The CDR3 consists of 14 residues. Germline V gene lookup returns CDR1 LNHDA and CDR2 SQIVND (reference sequence). Trimming took off 10 bases at V and 5 bases at J, with 20 bases between the two ends. Here the CDR3 DNA reads TGTGCCATAATGACCAGCAGGGGCCGGACTGAAGCTTTCTTT. Translating gives CAIMTSRGRTEAFF.

About this clone: Distinct nucleotide sequences in the sample also encode this CDR3. The chain joins TRBV19 to TRBJ1-5; the match to TRBD1 covers 9 bases. In germline, CDR1 is LNHDA, CDR2 SQIVND (reference sequence). This CDR3 is 15 amino acids long. With V trimmed by 1 base and J by 3 bases, 1 base remained unmatched. The CDR3 DNA sequence: TGTGCCAGTAGTATAGGGACAGGGGTCAATCAGCCCCAGCATTTT. Its translation: CASSIGTGVNQPQHF.

This chain links TRBV30 with TRBJ1-1, with D unclear. Trimming took 1 base from V and 8 from J, leaving 8 bases between them. This CDR3 is 11 amino acids long. Germline CDR1 GTSNPN, CDR2 SVGIG (reference sequence). Here the CDR3 reads CAWSGDLEAFF. The CDR3 region has the DNA TGTGCCTGGAGTGGTGACTTGGAAGCTTTCTTT.

The chain recombines TRBV3-1 (or the pseudogene TRBV3-2) with TRBJ1-3, with 9 bases identical to TRBD1. The V gene's germline CDR1 is LGHDT and CDR2 YNNKEL (reference sequence). J was trimmed by 4 bases and V by 4 bases; bases with no gene match: 8. The CDR3 runs to 16 residues. The CDR3 bases are TGTGCCAGCAGCCCTCCACAGGGGGCTATAGGAAACACCATATATTTT. This gives the protein CASSPPQGAIGNTIYF.

V usage is TRBV19 and J usage is TRBJ2-7; 8 nucleotides line up with TRBD2. The V gene's germline CDR1 is LNHDA and CDR2 SQIVND (reference sequence). The CDR3 spans 16 residues. J gave up 6 bases and V 3 bases, and 13 bases lay outside the gene matches. In DNA, the CDR3 is TGTGCCAGTAGTATTTCGGGGGCTAGCGGGTCTTCCGAGCAGTACTTC. Its protein product is CASSISGASGSSEQYF. The whole variable domain, remainder taken from reference TRBV19 and TRBJ2-7, is DGGITQSPKYLFRKEGQNVTLSCEQNLNHDAMYWYRQDPGQGLRLIYYSQIVNDFQKGDIAEGYSVSREKKESFPLTVTSAQKNPTAFYLCASSISGASGSSEQYFGPGTRLTVT.

V is TRBV4-1 and J is TRBJ1-4; a weak D match, TRBD1 (6 bases). V lost 3 bases and J 8 bases, leaving 16 bases between the germline ends. Germline V CDR1 and CDR2: MGHRA, YSYEKL. CDR3 length: 15 amino acids. CDR3 sequence (DNA): TGCGCCAGCAGCCAGCTCACAGGGTTTGTGGAAAAACTGTTTTTT. It encodes CASSQLTGFVEKLFF.

This clone was seen just once. This chain connects TRBV20-1 to TRBJ2-3; 13 bases fit TRBD2. The V gene end was trimmed by 6 bases and the J gene end by 2 bases; junction bases not matched to a gene: 5. Germline-derived CDR1 and CDR2 are DFQATT and SNEGSKA (reference sequence). The CDR3 runs to 15 residues. CDR3 sequence: CSASTSGGVTDTQYF. The CDR3 bases are TGCAGTGCCAGTACTAGCGGGGGGGTCACAGATACGCAGTATTTT.

In this sample, this clone turned up a few times. The J gene is TRBJ1-1, the V gene TRBV19; unclear D gene. CDR3 size: 14 residues. Germline CDR1 and CDR2: LNHDA and SQIVND (reference sequence). Trimming cost V 6 bases and J 4 bases, with 15 bases left between them. The CDR3 loop reads CASRARPVGTEAFF. CDR3 in DNA: TGTGCCAGTAGAGCTAGGCCCGTCGGCACTGAAGCTTTCTTT. Full variable domain (missing parts from reference TRBV19 and TRBJ1-1): DGGITQSPKYLFRKEGQNVTLSCEQNLNHDAMYWYRQDPGQGLRLIYYSQIVNDFQKGDIAEGYSVSREKKESFPLTVTSAQKNPTAFYLCASRARPVGTEAFFGQGTRLTVV.

The V and J genes are TRBV30 and TRBJ1-1, with 7 nucleotides matching TRBD1. CDR1 is GTSNPN, CDR2 SVGIG, per germline (reference sequence). J was trimmed by 0 bases and V by 3 bases; bases with no gene match: 25. The CDR3 consists of 21 residues. The CDR3 loop reads CAWRGARTGSANNIMNTEAFF. In DNA form, the CDR3 reads TGTGCCTGGAGGGGGGCCAGGACAGGATCAGCTAATAATATTATGAACACTGAAGCTTTCTTT.

The chain carries TRBV5-6 and TRBJ2-5, with TRBD2 matching over 7 bases. There are 14 residues in the CDR3. The germline V gene has CDR1 SGHDT and CDR2 YYEEEE. Trimming at V came to 4 bases and at J to 4 bases, leaving 7 bases not matched to a gene. The CDR3 is CASSPGGGAETQYF. The CDR3 DNA is TGTGCCAGCAGCCCGGGGGGAGGGGCAGAGACCCAGTACTTC.

The J gene is TRBJ2-6, the V gene TRBV5-6; no firm D call. The CDR3 has 16 amino acids. Germline V gene data show CDR1 as SGHDT and CDR2 as YYEEEE. V lost 1 base and J lost 0, with 8 bases in between. The CDR3 loop is CASSLIRSSGANVLTF. The DNA of the CDR3 is TGTGCCAGCAGCTTGATAAGGAGCTCTGGGGCCAACGTCCTGACTTTC.

The CDR3 nucleotides are TGCGCCAGCAGCTTGACTAGCGGGGGAACGGTGAATACGCAGTATTTT. The encoded protein is CASSLTSGGTVNTQYF. This chain links TRBV5-1 with TRBJ2-3; the match to TRBD2 covers 11 bases. CDR3 length: 16 amino acids. Germline CDR1 is SGHRS and CDR2 is YFSETQ. Germline trimming cut 1 base from V and 7 bases from J; bases unmatched to any gene: 8.

The V call is TRBV6-5, the J call TRBJ1-1; 9 bases agree with TRBD1. After removal of 6 bases from V and 7 bases from J, the junction contained 6 bases not matched to a gene. The V gene's germline CDR1 is MNHEY and CDR2 SVGAGI. CDR3 size: 13 residues. In nucleotides, the CDR3 is TGTGCCAGCAGGATAACAGGGGGCCATGAAGCTTTCTTT. It yields the protein CASRITGGHEAFF.

The chain uses TRBV7-2 and TRBJ2-7; 7 bases agree with TRBD1. V lost 3 bases and J lost 6; bases outside the gene matches: 2. The CDR3 consists of 12 residues. The V gene's germline CDR1 is SGHTA and CDR2 FQGNSA. CDR3 DNA sequence: TGTGCCAGCAGCTTGAGACAGGGCGAGCAGTACTTC. Protein: CASSLRQGEQYF.

This rearrangement joins TRBV3-1 (or the pseudogene TRBV3-2) to TRBJ1-4; 7 positions agree with TRBD1. CDR1 is LGHDT, CDR2 YNNKEL, per germline (reference sequence). V shed 3 bases and J 8 bases; nucleotides not matched to a gene: 9. CDR3 length: 15 amino acids. CDR3: CASSHSEGAVEKLFF. The CDR3 coding sequence is TGTGCCAGCAGCCATAGCGAGGGGGCGGTCGAAAAACTGTTTTTT.

This chain connects TRBV9 to TRBJ2-3, with 12 positions matching TRBD1. CDR3 length: 14 residues. Trimming cost V 3 bases and J 9 bases; bases outside gene matches: 5. From germline, CDR1 is SGDLS and CDR2 YYNGEE. As DNA, the CDR3 is TGTGCCAGCAGCGGGGGGACAGGGGGCCAGACGCAGTATTTT. This gives the protein CASSGGTGGQTQYF.

The V and J genes are TRBV7-3 and TRBJ2-7; tentative D call: TRBD1 (5 bases). V was trimmed by 5 bases and J by 0 bases, leaving 11 bases between them. The CDR3 loop spans 14 amino acids. Germline assignment: CDR1 SGHTA and CDR2 FQGTGA. CDR3 region: CASSPWGNSYEQYF. The CDR3 bases are TGTGCCAGCAGCCCATGGGGCAACTCCTACGAGCAGTACTTC.

V is TRBV10-3 and J is TRBJ1-2; no definite D call. The ends were cut back, 11 bases at V and 5 bases at J, with 18 bases in the middle. The germline CDR1 and CDR2 sequences are ENHRY and SYGVKD. CDR3 size: 13 residues. In nucleotides, the CDR3 is TGTGCCTCAAGATTGGGCGAAGAATATGGCTACACCTTC. Protein product: CASRLGEEYGYTF.

V gene TRBV27 combines with J gene TRBJ1-1; D might be TRBD1 (6 bases). Germline lookup yields CDR1 MNHEY and CDR2 SMNVEV (reference sequence). This CDR3 is 16 amino acids long. Trimming shortened V by 7 bases and J by 4 bases, and 22 bases separated the two germline ends. CDR3 DNA: TGTGCCAGCAACAGATACGGGACACCTGATAGCACTGAAGCTTTCTTT. Translating it yields CASNRYGTPDSTEAFF.

The chain links TRBV19 to TRBJ1-1, with D possibly TRBD1 on 5 matching bases. This CDR3 is built from 16 residues. CDR1 is LNHDA and CDR2 is SQIVND in the germline V gene (reference sequence). The V and J ends lost 1 base and 2 bases respectively, with 14 bases between them. The CDR3 region is CASSIGVGAANTEAFF. CDR3 nucleotides: TGTGCCAGTAGTATAGGAGTTGGGGCGGCAAACACTGAAGCTTTCTTT.